This T cell receptor (beta chain) was recovered during a study of blood T cell repertoires in COVID-19. The table came from immunoSEQ multiplex PCR; TCRdb's copy has only in-frame clones and leaves some out. The table includes about 300,000 clones, under 90% detected once. Participants spanned ages roughly 18 to 95 years and resided in roughly 22 US areas. Participants' reported clinical history set cohort assignment. Individuals in the exposed group had encountered a COVID-19 case within 2 weeks preceding study entry. Trimming took 4 bases from V and 2 from J, leaving 12 bases between them. CDR3 length equals 14 residues. From germline, CDR1 is KGHSY and CDR2 FQNENV.

Specimen: PBMCs or T cells enriched from blood (not recorded which). The chain employs TRBV16 and TRBJ2-7; D is unresolved. The TCR sequence derives from a woman in her fifties or sixties who had been exposed to COVID-19. The CDR3 reads CASSPSLLAYEQYF. DNA of the CDR3: TGTGCCAGCAGCCCCTCCCTCCTAGCCTACGAGCAGTACTTC.